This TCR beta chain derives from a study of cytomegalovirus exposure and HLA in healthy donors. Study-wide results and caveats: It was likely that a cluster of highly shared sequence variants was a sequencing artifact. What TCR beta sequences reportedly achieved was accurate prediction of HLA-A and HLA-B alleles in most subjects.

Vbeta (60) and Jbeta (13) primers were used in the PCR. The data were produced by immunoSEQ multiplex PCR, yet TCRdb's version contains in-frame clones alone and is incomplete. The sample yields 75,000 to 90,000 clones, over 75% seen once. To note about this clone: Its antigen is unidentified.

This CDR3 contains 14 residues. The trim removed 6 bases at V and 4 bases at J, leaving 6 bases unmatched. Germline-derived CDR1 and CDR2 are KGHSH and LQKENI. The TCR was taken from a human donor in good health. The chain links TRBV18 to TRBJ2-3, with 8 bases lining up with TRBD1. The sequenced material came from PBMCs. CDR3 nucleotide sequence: TGTGCCAGCTCGACAGGGGTATTGGCAGATACGCAGTATTTT. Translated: CASSTGVLADTQYF.